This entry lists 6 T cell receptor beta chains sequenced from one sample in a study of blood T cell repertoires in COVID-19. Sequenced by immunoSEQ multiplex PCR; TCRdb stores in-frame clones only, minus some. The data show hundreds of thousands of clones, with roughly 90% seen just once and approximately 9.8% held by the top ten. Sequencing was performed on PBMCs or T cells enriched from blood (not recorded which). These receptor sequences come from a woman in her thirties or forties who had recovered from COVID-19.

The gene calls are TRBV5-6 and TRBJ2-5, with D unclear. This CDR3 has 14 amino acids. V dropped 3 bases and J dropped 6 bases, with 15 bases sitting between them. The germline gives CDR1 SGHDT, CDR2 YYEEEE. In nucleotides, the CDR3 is TGTGCCAGCAGCTCGGGTCTCGGTCTAAAGACCCAGTACTTC. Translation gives CASSSGLGLKTQYF. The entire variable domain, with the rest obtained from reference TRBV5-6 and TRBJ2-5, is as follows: DAGVTQSPTHLIKTRGQQVTLRCSPKSGHDTVSWYQQALGQGPQFIFQYYEEEERQRGNFPDRFSGHQFPNYSSELNVNALLLGDSALYLCASSSGLGLKTQYFGPGTRLLVL.

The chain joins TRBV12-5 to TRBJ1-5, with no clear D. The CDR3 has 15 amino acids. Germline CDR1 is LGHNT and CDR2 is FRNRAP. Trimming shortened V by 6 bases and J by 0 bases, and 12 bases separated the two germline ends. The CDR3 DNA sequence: TGTGCTAGTGGACTAAACGCTTTTAGCAATCAGCCCCAGCATTTT. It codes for CASGLNAFSNQPQHF.

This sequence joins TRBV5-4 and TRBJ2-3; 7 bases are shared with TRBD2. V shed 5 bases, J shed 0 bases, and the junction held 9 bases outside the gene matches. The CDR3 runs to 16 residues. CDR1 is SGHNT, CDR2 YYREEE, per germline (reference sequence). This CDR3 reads CASRFEGGRSTDTQYF. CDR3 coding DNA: TGTGCCAGCAGGTTCGAGGGCGGGAGAAGCACAGATACGCAGTATTTT.

In DNA, the CDR3 is TGTGCCAGTAGTCCCAACAGGGTGAGGAACACTGAAGCTTTCTTT. Translated: CASSPNRVRNTEAFF. The genes are TRBV19 and TRBJ1-1; D perhaps matches TRBD1 (6 bases). V was clipped by 5 bases and J by 1 base, with 14 bases between them. The germline V gene encodes CDR1 LNHDA and CDR2 SQIVND (reference sequence). This CDR3 contains 15 residues.

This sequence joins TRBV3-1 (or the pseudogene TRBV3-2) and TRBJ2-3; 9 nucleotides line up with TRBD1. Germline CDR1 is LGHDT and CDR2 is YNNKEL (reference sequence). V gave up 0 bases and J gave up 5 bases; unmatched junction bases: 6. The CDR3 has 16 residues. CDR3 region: CASSQDVTGGVDTQYF. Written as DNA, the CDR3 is TGTGCCAGCAGCCAAGATGTCACAGGGGGCGTAGATACGCAGTATTTT.

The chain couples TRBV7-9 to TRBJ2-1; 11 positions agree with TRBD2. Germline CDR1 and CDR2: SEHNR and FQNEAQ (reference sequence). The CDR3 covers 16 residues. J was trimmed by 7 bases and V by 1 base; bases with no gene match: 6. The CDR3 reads CASSLGIAGGPNEQFF. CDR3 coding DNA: TGTGCCAGCAGCTTAGGGATAGCGGGGGGGCCGAATGAGCAGTTCTTC.